Given below is one TCR beta chain in context. Its antigen remains unidentified. No per-base quality is available; no much larger clone lies one base away. Relative to germline, V is 6 bases shorter and J is 9 bases shorter, with 15 bases between their ends. The cysteine opens and the phenylalanine closes a CDR3 of 13 amino acids. CDR3 DNA only is kept here, 39 bases in frame from base 1. The germline V gene provides CDR1 MDHEN and CDR2 SYDVKM. TCRbeta CDR3 regions were amplified from genomic DNA using the immunoSEQ Assay, a bias-controlled multiplex PCR. The authors processed their data as follows. The number of nucleated cells in each sample was estimated from the amplification of reference gene primers within the assay. To quantify the absolute abundance of each unique TCRbeta CDR3 rearrangement, sequence reads were collapsed and filtered. For each sample, productive Simpson clonality was calculated as the square root of Simpson's diversity index across productive rearrangements. As stored in TCRdb, this immuneACCESS dataset retains in-frame rearrangements with V and J assigned. A fraction of the clones does not appear; measured against another copy, unresolved V genes explain less than half of the discrepancy, and the remainder lacks a known reason. D and trimming come from the DNA, and the V and J calls and clone size come from that table. In all, the sample holds roughly 43,000 clones, and 86% of those were seen once. Of the sample, around 3.3% is held by the ten largest clones.

The data were obtained in a study of blood T cell repertoires in COVID-19 (dated by TCRdb to about 2020). In terms of the full investigation: Collaborator samples came from the United States, Italy and Spain and covered acute and convalescent phases of COVID-19. Where available, HLA class I and class II types were taken from metadata supplied by the sample provider and were not determined by assay-based typing. Samples were obtained from the ongoing ImmuneRACE study (first 160 participants) and from about 1,300 subjects provided by 6 global collaborators. Subjects who had been exposed to COVID-19, were actively infected with it, or had recovered from it provided the deeply sampled blood TCRbeta repertoires that made up the dataset. Nearly every sample came with metadata listing a de-identified subject ID, COVID-19 status, age in years and sex. The material from the prospective study consisted of cDNA or gDNA derived from T cells, B-cell-depleted T cells, or PBMCs. A freely available public database, intended as a resource for researchers studying the immune response to SARS-CoV-2, is where the repertoires were released. Summary of the overall study and its limitations: The amount of clinical and demographic metadata varied by source and participant and was provided uncurated.

Enrolling through a virtual design, the prospective study's participants ranged in age from roughly 18 to 95 years and lived across roughly 23 United States geographic areas. In the prospective study, participants were assigned to cohorts based on the clinical history participants reported in a screening survey and a study questionnaire. ImmuneRACE Cohort 3 recovered participants were defined by two consecutive negative NP/OP PCR tests, healthcare professional clearance, or symptom resolution. In the prospective study, whole blood, serum and a nasopharyngeal or oropharyngeal swab were collected from each participant by mobile phlebotomists. Additional blood draws and questionnaires over a roughly two-month period could optionally be provided by prospective study participants. Before DNA extraction, blood samples from the prospective study were shipped at room temperature or frozen.

The V and J genes are TRBV28 and TRBJ1-5, and perhaps TRBD1 as D gene, on 6 matching bases. Sequencing used PBMCs or T cells enriched from blood (not recorded which). This clonotype originated in a woman in her forties or fifties who had recovered from COVID-19. The CDR3 reads as follows: CASSDNRETPQHF. The DNA is as follows: TGTGCCAGCAGCGATAACAGGGAGACGCCCCAGCATTTT.